This T cell receptor beta chain was obtained from a study of T-cell memory formation after mild COVID-19. The wider study: Most TCR clusters belonged to a single donor. Study findings and constraints: There were some responding clones in pre-infection memory, which suggested that cross-reactive memory had joined.

Notes on this clonotype: Its antigen is not identified.

From the 5' RACE reads, TCRdb called clonotypes with MiXCR, one entry per CDR3 protein. The sample includes 250,000 or so distinct CDR3 sequences, roughly 18% of them seen just once. Germline V gives CDR1 DFQATT, CDR2 SNEGSKA (reference sequence). The CDR3 consists of 15 residues. The V and J ends lost 6 bases and 5 bases respectively, with 20 bases between them. The TCR sequence derives from a man younger than 35 who had mild COVID-19 (a few samples of this study predate the infection). Cell type and time point are not known. The rearrangement joins TRBV20-1 to TRBJ2-1; D ambiguous. The sequencing sample was made of PBMCs or a T cell subset sorted from them (not recorded which). CDR3 sequence (DNA): TGCAGTGCCGCGATTAACTCCGAAGGACACAATGAGCAGTTCTTC. Amino acids: CSAAINSEGHNEQFF.